The present entry profiles one TCR beta chain with its context. At the DNA level, this CDR3 is encoded by other sequences in the same sample as well. The CDR3 loop spans 15 amino acids. The germline V gene has CDR1 SGDLS and CDR2 YYNGEE. Trimming cost V 0 bases and J 2 bases; bases outside gene matches: 5. The sample is drawn from a study of cytomegalovirus exposure and HLA in healthy donors. The table came from immunoSEQ multiplex PCR; TCRdb's copy has only in-frame clones and leaves some out. Among 60,000 to 90,000 clones listed, roughly 94% were seen once. The chain is built from TRBV9 and TRBJ2-7; 7 positions match TRBD1. This clonotype was obtained from a woman younger than 30 in good health and CMV-seronegative. Sequences were obtained from PBMCs. The CDR3 is CASSVGQGSTYEQYF. Here the CDR3 DNA reads TGTGCCAGCAGCGTAGGACAGGGCAGCACCTACGAGCAGTACTTC.